The 26 T cell receptor beta chains reported below all come from one sample, sequenced in a study of control samples from healthy donors and cancer patients. The method was immunoSEQ multiplex PCR; TCRdb's version includes in-frame clones alone and lacks a portion of them. The sample consists of about 61,000 clones, about 90% of them appearing once. Material: PBMCs. These TCRs come from a man aged 55 to 69 with colorectal cancer.

This chain joins TRBV13 and TRBJ1-6, with D possibly TRBD1 on 5 matching bases. Between the trimmed V and J ends, which lost 8 bases and 6 bases, there was a span of 14 bases. Germline CDR1 reads PRHDT; CDR2 reads FYEKMQ (reference sequence). CDR3 length: 14 amino acids. The CDR3 loop reads CASGVGGRNSPLHF. The CDR3 region has the DNA TGTGCCAGCGGAGTGGGGGGTCGTAATTCACCCCTCCACTTT.

This clone has more than one count but fewer than ten. The J gene is TRBJ2-7, the V gene TRBV18; D is uncertain. Germline assignment: CDR1 KGHSH and CDR2 LQKENI. This CDR3 is built from 14 residues. The V end was cut by 3 bases, the J end by 3 bases, with 12 bases between. The CDR3 region is CASSPEQRGYEQYF. The CDR3, as DNA: TGTGCCAGCTCACCGGAACAGAGAGGCTACGAGCAGTACTTC.

J is TRBJ2-2 and V is TRBV29-1, with D perhaps matching TRBD2 (5 bases). The CDR3 totals 15 residues. Trimming cost V 3 bases and J 4 bases, with 15 bases left between them. Per germline, CDR1 SQVTM and CDR2 ANQGSEA. CDR3 bases: TGCAGCGTTGAGAGCGGCAGCAGGAGCACCGGGGAGCTGTTTTTT. Translated, it gives CSVESGSRSTGELFF.

This rearrangement joins TRBV11-2 to TRBJ2-7, with D perhaps being TRBD1 or TRBD2 (5 bases each). This CDR3 has 15 amino acids. Trimming removed 5 bases from V and 4 bases from J, with 18 bases in between. Germline CDR1 and CDR2: SGHAT and FQNNGV. For the CDR3, the DNA is TGTGCCAGCAGCGATCAACCGGGACCGCAGTACGAGCAGTACTTC. Protein sequence: CASSDQPGPQYEQYF.

This chain joins TRBV11-2 and TRBJ2-5, with a tentative D call TRBD1 (5 bases). Trimming pared 4 bases from V and 8 bases from J, leaving 20 bases between. This CDR3 spans 15 amino acids. Germline lookup yields CDR1 SGHAT and CDR2 FQNNGV. The CDR3 nucleotides are TGTGCCAGCAGCTCCGGACAAGGCGAGATGGCCACCCAGTACTTC. Translating it yields CASSSGQGEMATQYF.

The CDR3 DNA follows: TGTGCCAGCAGCTTTCGAGGGGTAGATACGCAGTATTTT. This encodes CASSFRGVDTQYF. This chain connects TRBV7-8 to TRBJ2-3; D tentatively reads TRBD1 or TRBD2 (5 bases each). Trimming cost V 3 bases and J 5 bases, with 9 bases left between them. CDR1 is SGHVS and CDR2 is FQNEAQ in the germline V gene. CDR3 size: 13 residues.

In DNA, the CDR3 is TGTGCCAGCAGCTCCGACAGGGGGGGGACCCCCTACGAGCAGTACTTC. Residues: CASSSDRGGTPYEQYF. V gene TRBV7-9 combines with J gene TRBJ2-7, with 9 bases aligning to TRBD1. The CDR3 totals 16 residues. The V segment lost 4 bases and the J segment 2 bases; nucleotides outside the gene matches: 9. CDR1 SEHNR and CDR2 FQNEAQ come from the germline V gene (reference sequence). The entire variable domain, with the rest obtained from reference TRBV7-9 and TRBJ2-7, is as follows: DTGVSQNPRHKITKRGQNVTFRCDPISEHNRLYWYRQTLGQGPEFLTYFQNEAQLEKSRLLSDRFSAERPKGSFSTLEIQRTEQGDSAMYLCASSSDRGGTPYEQYFGPGTRLTVT.

The chain carries TRBV7-5 and TRBJ2-1; the table assigns TRBD2, which was not confirmed against the DNA. TRBV7-5 is marked as a pseudogene. The CDR3 runs 16 residues. The CDR3, as DNA: TGCCCCCGGGACGGCACGGTTCGGACTACCCATGAAGAGCAGTTCTTC. It yields the protein CPRDGTVRTTHEEQFF.

The chain links TRBV27 to TRBJ1-1; D gene unclear. V lost 5 bases, J lost 1 base, and 14 bases lay in between. Germline V gene data show CDR1 as MNHEY and CDR2 as SMNVEV (reference sequence). The CDR3 extends over 15 amino acids. CDR3 loop: CASSIRSSWNTEAFF. CDR3 coding DNA: TGTGCCAGCAGTATCAGGTCGAGTTGGAACACTGAAGCTTTCTTT.

The chain carries TRBV2 and TRBJ2-7; D may be TRBD1 (6 bases). Germline values: CDR1 SNHLY, CDR2 FYNNEI. Trimming took 5 bases from V and 5 from J, leaving 10 bases between them. The length of the CDR3 is 12 residues. The CDR3 DNA follows: TGTGCCAGCAGTTCCACAGGGCACGAGCAGTACTTC. Its translation: CASSSTGHEQYF.

The V gene is TRBV5-1, the J gene TRBJ1-4, with D perhaps matching TRBD1 (6 bases). The germline CDR1 and CDR2 sequences are SGHRS and YFSETQ. CDR3 length: 16 residues. Deletions cut 0 bases from V and 4 bases from J, with 13 bases between. The CDR3 is CASSLAGQGFNEKLFF. CDR3 nucleotide sequence: TGCGCCAGCAGCTTGGCGGGACAAGGATTTAATGAAAAACTGTTTTTT.

The chain has TRBV6-5 and TRBJ2-7; no clear D gene. Trimming cost V 5 bases and J 3 bases, with 8 bases left between them. CDR1 is MNHEY and CDR2 is SVGAGI in the germline V gene. The CDR3 contains 12 residues. The CDR3: CASSREGYEQYF. CDR3 coding DNA: TGTGCCAGCAGTAGGGAAGGCTACGAGCAGTACTTC.

The chain has TRBV7-3 and TRBJ2-1; TRBD2 matches at 8 bases. CDR1 is SGHTA and CDR2 is FQGTGA in the germline V gene. V lost 3 bases, J lost 10 bases, and 2 bases stayed unmatched. The CDR3 is made up of 12 amino acids. The CDR3 DNA reads TGTGCCAGCAGCTTTTCTAGCGGGGAGCAGTTCTTC. Its translation: CASSFSSGEQFF.

The J gene is TRBJ1-2, the V gene TRBV30, with 8 bases identical to TRBD1. Germline CDR1 and CDR2: GTSNPN and SVGIG (reference sequence). V dropped 3 bases and J dropped 5; count of bases not matched to a gene: 11. The CDR3 loop spans 15 amino acids. The CDR3 DNA follows: TGTGCCTGGAGGCCAGGACAGGGCTGGGGGTATGGCTACACCTTC. Its translation is CAWRPGQGWGYGYTF.

The V call is TRBV2, the J call TRBJ1-2; no definite D call. This CDR3 has 11 residues. Trimming stripped 2 bases from V and 6 bases from J, with 4 bases between. Per the germline V gene, CDR1 is SNHLY and CDR2 is FYNNEI. The CDR3 DNA sequence: TGTGCCAGCAGTGAATTGGATGGCTACACCTTC. It codes for CASSELDGYTF.

The gene calls are TRBV4-3 and TRBJ1-1; D might be TRBD1 (5 bases). From germline, CDR1 is LGHNA and CDR2 YSLEER. The ends were cut back, 4 bases at V and 5 bases at J, with 11 bases in the middle. The CDR3 contains 13 residues. CDR3 DNA sequence: TGCGCCAGCAGCCGAGACGGGGGGACTGAAGCTTTCTTT. Translated: CASSRDGGTEAFF.

This rearrangement joins TRBV5-6 to TRBJ2-7, with TRBD1 matching over 8 bases. The CDR3 covers 14 residues. The junction had 7 bases not matched to a gene; V was cut back by 3 bases and J by 5 bases. From germline, CDR1 is SGHDT and CDR2 YYEEEE. The CDR3 reads CASSWGTGPNEQYF. For the CDR3, the DNA is TGTGCCAGCAGCTGGGGGACAGGCCCGAACGAGCAGTACTTC.

The CDR3 DNA reads TGTGCCAGTAGTATATCGGGAGCGAGCAATCAGCCCCAGCATTTT. Protein sequence: CASSISGASNQPQHF. The chain carries TRBV19 and TRBJ1-5; no reliable D call. The CDR3 runs to 15 residues. The V gene's germline CDR1 is LNHDA and CDR2 SQIVND (reference sequence). The V and J ends lost 2 bases and 1 base respectively, with 9 bases between them. The full variable domain, completed using reference TRBV19 and TRBJ1-5, is DGGITQSPKYLFRKEGQNVTLSCEQNLNHDAMYWYRQDPGQGLRLIYYSQIVNDFQKGDIAEGYSVSREKKESFPLTVTSAQKNPTAFYLCASSISGASNQPQHFGDGTRLSIL.

Only one count was recorded for this clone. This chain links TRBV7-9 with TRBJ2-5; unclear D gene. V lost 8 bases, J lost 0 bases, and 13 bases lay in between. Germline loops: CDR1 SEHNR, CDR2 FQNEAQ (reference sequence). This CDR3 is 14 amino acids long. CDR3 residues: CASLGGSYQETQYF. Written as DNA, the CDR3 is TGTGCCAGCCTCGGCGGCTCCTACCAAGAGACCCAGTACTTC.

The chain has TRBV19 and TRBJ2-3; D unclear. From germline, CDR1 is LNHDA and CDR2 SQIVND (reference sequence). The CDR3 has 14 amino acids. The ends were cut back, 3 bases at V and 2 bases at J, with 9 bases in the middle. CDR3 residues: CASSIHIITDTQYF. For the CDR3, the DNA is TGTGCCAGTAGTATTCACATTATCACAGATACGCAGTATTTT. Full variable domain (rest looked up from reference TRBV19 and TRBJ2-3): DGGITQSPKYLFRKEGQNVTLSCEQNLNHDAMYWYRQDPGQGLRLIYYSQIVNDFQKGDIAEGYSVSREKKESFPLTVTSAQKNPTAFYLCASSIHIITDTQYFGPGTRLTVL.

The V gene is TRBV19, the J gene TRBJ2-1; D uncertain. The V gene's germline CDR1 is LNHDA and CDR2 SQIVND (reference sequence). The CDR3 covers 14 residues. Trimming stripped 3 bases from V and 7 bases from J, with 13 bases between. The CDR3: CASSIADTRNEQFF. CDR3 nucleotides: TGTGCCAGTAGTATTGCGGATACCCGGAATGAGCAGTTCTTC.

A single count supports this clone. This chain connects TRBV28 to TRBJ1-1; a weak D match, TRBD1 (6 bases). V lost 5 bases and J 7 bases, leaving 14 bases between the germline ends. CDR3 size: 13 residues. Germline CDR1 and CDR2: MDHEN and SYDVKM. The CDR3 coding sequence is TGTGCCAGCAGTCTGGGGGGGGCTATTGAAGCTTTCTTT. Amino acid sequence: CASSLGGAIEAFF.

The chain links TRBV7-2 to TRBJ2-3, with 15 bases fitting TRBD2. The CDR3 covers 18 residues. The V gene end was trimmed by 6 bases and the J gene end by 0 bases; junction bases not matched to a gene: 7. Germline values: CDR1 SGHTA, CDR2 FQGNSA. The CDR3 DNA follows: TGTGCCAGCAGTTCCGGGACTAGCGGGGGGCGGAGCACAGATACGCAGTATTTT. Its protein is CASSSGTSGGRSTDTQYF.

The V and J genes are TRBV5-4 and TRBJ1-2; 11 bases match TRBD1. The CDR3 is made up of 14 amino acids. Germline V gene sequence: CDR1 SGHNT, CDR2 YYREEE (reference sequence). With 3 bases clipped from V and 5 bases from J, the junction kept 3 bases outside the gene matches. CDR3 nucleotide sequence: TGTGCCAGCAGCTCCGGACAGGGGGCATATGGCTACACCTTC. Translated: CASSSGQGAYGYTF.

This rearrangement joins TRBV9 to TRBJ2-1; possibly TRBD2 for D (6 bases). Germline-derived CDR1 and CDR2 are SGDLS and YYNGEE. The CDR3 covers 15 residues. Trimming pared 0 bases from V and 3 bases from J, leaving 10 bases between. The CDR3 sequence: CASSVGLVGYNEQFF. The CDR3 DNA sequence: TGTGCCAGCAGCGTAGGACTAGTGGGCTACAATGAGCAGTTCTTC.

The chain couples TRBV25-1 to TRBJ2-6; D gene uncertain. V was cut by 5 bases and J by 1 base, with 3 bases left in between. CDR3 length equals 13 residues. CDR1 is MGHDK and CDR2 is SYGVNS in the germline V gene. This chain's CDR3 is CASSPSGANVLTF. Here the CDR3 DNA reads TGTGCCAGCAGTCCTTCTGGGGCCAACGTCCTGACTTTC. The complete variable domain, with remaining parts taken from reference TRBV25-1 and TRBJ2-6, reads EADIYQTPRYLVIGTGKKITLECSQTMGHDKMYWYQQDPGMELHLIHYSYGVNSTEKGDLSSESTVSRIRTEHFPLTLESARPSHTSQYLCASSPSGANVLTFGAGSRLTVL.